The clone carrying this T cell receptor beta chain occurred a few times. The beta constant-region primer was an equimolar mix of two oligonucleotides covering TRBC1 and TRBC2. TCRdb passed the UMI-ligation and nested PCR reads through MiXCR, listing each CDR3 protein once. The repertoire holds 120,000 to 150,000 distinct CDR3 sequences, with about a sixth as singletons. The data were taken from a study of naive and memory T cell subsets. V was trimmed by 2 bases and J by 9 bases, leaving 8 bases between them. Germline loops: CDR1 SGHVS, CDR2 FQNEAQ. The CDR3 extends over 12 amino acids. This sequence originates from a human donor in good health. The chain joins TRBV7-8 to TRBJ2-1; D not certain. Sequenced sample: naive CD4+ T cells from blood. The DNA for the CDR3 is TGTGCCAGCAGCTTACGGTACCGTGAGCAGTTCTTC. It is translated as CASSLRYREQFF.